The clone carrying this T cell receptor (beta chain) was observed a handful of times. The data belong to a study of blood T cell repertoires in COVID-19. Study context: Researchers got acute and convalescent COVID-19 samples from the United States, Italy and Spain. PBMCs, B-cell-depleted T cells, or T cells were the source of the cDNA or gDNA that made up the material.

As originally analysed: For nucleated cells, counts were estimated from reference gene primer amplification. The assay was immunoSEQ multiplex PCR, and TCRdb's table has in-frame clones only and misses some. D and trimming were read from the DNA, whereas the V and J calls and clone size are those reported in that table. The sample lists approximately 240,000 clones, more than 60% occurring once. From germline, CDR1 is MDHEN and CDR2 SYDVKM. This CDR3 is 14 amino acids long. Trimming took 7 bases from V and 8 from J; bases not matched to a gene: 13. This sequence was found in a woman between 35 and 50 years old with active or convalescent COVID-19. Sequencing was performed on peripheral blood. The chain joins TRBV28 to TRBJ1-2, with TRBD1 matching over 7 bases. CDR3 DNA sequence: TGTGCCAGCAACAGGGGTGGCGGAGGGGTCGGCTACACCTTC. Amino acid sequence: CASNRGGGGVGYTF.